Below, 7 T cell receptor beta chains from the same sample are listed, as sequenced in a study of OX40 agonist ivuxolimab in advanced cancers. Some clones are missing from TCRdb's copy, which holds only in-frame ones; the method was immunoSEQ multiplex PCR. The data show tens of thousands of clones, approximately 86% seen once. Sequencing used CD4+ or CD8+ T cells sorted from blood, obtained in a trial of the OX40 agonist ivuxolimab. These receptors were taken from an adult with an advanced solid tumor such as melanoma, head and neck, liver or kidney cancer.

The genes are TRBV6-1 and TRBJ2-7, with 8 bases matching TRBD1. The V gene end was trimmed by 0 bases and the J gene end by 0 bases; junction bases not matched to a gene: 4. The CDR3 has 16 amino acids. Germline CDR1 MNHNS, CDR2 SASEGT. For the CDR3, the DNA is TGTGCCAGCAGTGAAGCTGGGACAGGTTCCTCCTACGAGCAGTACTTC. Amino acids: CASSEAGTGSSYEQYF.

This chain connects TRBV7-9 to TRBJ1-4; D not certain. CDR3 length: 16 amino acids. V dropped 6 bases and J dropped 0 bases, with 14 bases sitting between them. The germline V gene encodes CDR1 SEHNR and CDR2 FQNEAQ (reference sequence). The CDR3 protein is CASSRFYRATNEKLFF. CDR3 bases: TGTGCCAGCAGTCGTTTCTACCGTGCAACTAATGAAAAACTGTTTTTT.

Details on this clone: This sample includes further DNA sequences coding for the same CDR3. The rearrangement joins TRBV5-5 to TRBJ1-6; D gene ambiguous. V was shortened by 2 bases and J by 0 bases, with 6 bases between the two germline ends. The CDR3 loop spans 15 amino acids. CDR1 is SGHKS, CDR2 YYEKEE, per germline (reference sequence). CDR3 loop: CASSLSSSYNSPLHF. DNA of the CDR3: TGTGCCAGCAGCTTAAGCAGCTCCTATAATTCACCCCTCCACTTT.

V and J are TRBV7-9 and TRBJ2-1; D is possibly TRBD2 (6 bases). The CDR3 sequence is 16 residues long. Germline CDR1 reads SEHNR; CDR2 reads FQNEAQ (reference sequence). Between the trimmed V and J ends, which lost 4 bases and 5 bases, there was a span of 18 bases. The CDR3 region is CASSSFGGLLNNEQFF. In DNA, the CDR3 is TGTGCCAGCAGCTCGTTCGGGGGACTCCTTAACAATGAGCAGTTCTTC. The full variable domain, its missing parts supplied by reference TRBV7-9 and TRBJ2-1, is DTGVSQNPRHKITKRGQNVTFRCDPISEHNRLYWYRQTLGQGPEFLTYFQNEAQLEKSRLLSDRFSAERPKGSFSTLEIQRTEQGDSAMYLCASSSFGGLLNNEQFFGPGTRLTVL.

The chain recombines TRBV7-9 with TRBJ1-1, with D perhaps TRBD1 (5 bases). The germline V and J ends were trimmed by 5 bases and 4 bases, with 14 bases remaining between them. Germline-derived CDR1 and CDR2 are SEHNR and FQNEAQ (reference sequence). The CDR3 loop spans 14 amino acids. The CDR3 loop is CASSPGRGSTEAFF. The CDR3 DNA reads as TGTGCCAGCAGCCCGGGGCGTGGGAGCACTGAAGCTTTCTTT.

The DNA of the CDR3 is TGTGCCAGCGTTGTAACACCTGACGATCAGCCCCAGCATTTT. As protein: CASVVTPDDQPQHF. This sequence joins TRBV6-1 and TRBJ1-5; the D is unclear. The length of the CDR3 is 14 residues. Germline V gene data show CDR1 as MNHNS and CDR2 as SASEGT. V dropped 8 bases and J dropped 5 bases, with 16 bases sitting between them.

J is TRBJ1-4 and V is TRBV27; D remains ambiguous. The CDR3 totals 8 residues. Germline V gene lookup returns CDR1 MNHEY and CDR2 SMNVEV (reference sequence). CDR3 region: CGNEKLFF. The CDR3 DNA is TGTGGGAATGAAAAACTGTTTTTT.